This T cell receptor beta chain was recorded in a study of CD8 T cells in Susac syndrome. Whole-study context: Patients with Susac syndrome were therapy-naive, on corticosteroids, or on intravenous immunoglobulin alone at blood draw.

An input of roughly 0.5 to 1 ug of RNA was subjected to reverse transcription using random hexamers. A single record per CDR3 protein comes from TCRdb applying MiXCR to the immunoSEQ multiplex PCR reads. This sample has roughly 250,000 distinct CDR3 sequences; roughly 95% occur once, and the top ten carry approximately 0.1%. The count of this clonotype is one. This CDR3 is built from 14 residues. The junction had 7 bases not matched to a gene; V was cut back by 7 bases and J by 5 bases. CDR1 is SQVTM, CDR2 ANQGSEA, per germline. V is TRBV29-1 and J is TRBJ2-2; 10 nucleotides agree with TRBD1. The sequenced material came from CD4+ T cells from PBMCs. This TCR was recovered from a human donor with Susac syndrome. The CDR3 loop is CSAGGTGVTGELFF. The CDR3 nucleotides read TGCAGCGCCGGCGGGACAGGGGTAACCGGGGAGCTGTTTTTT.